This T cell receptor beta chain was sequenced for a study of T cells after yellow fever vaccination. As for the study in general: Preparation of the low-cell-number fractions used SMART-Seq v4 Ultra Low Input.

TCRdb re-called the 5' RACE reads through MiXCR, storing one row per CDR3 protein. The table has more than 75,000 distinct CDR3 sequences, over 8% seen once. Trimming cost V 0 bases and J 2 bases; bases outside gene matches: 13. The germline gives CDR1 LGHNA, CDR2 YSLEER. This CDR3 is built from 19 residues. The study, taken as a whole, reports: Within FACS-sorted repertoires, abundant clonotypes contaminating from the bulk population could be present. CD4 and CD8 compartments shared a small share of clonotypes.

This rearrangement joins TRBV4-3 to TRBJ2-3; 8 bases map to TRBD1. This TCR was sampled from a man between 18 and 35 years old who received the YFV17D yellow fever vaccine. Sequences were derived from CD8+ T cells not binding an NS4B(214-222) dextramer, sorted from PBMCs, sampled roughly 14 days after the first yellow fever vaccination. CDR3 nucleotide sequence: TGCGCCAGCAGCCAAGATGGGCAGGGGGCTTTTCGCCACACAGATACGCAGTATTTT. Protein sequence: CASSQDGQGAFRHTDTQYF.